The 27 T cell receptor beta chains below all came from one sample that was sequenced in a study of CD8 T cells in ankylosing spondylitis. General study points: Within ankylosing spondylitis blood, a TCR beta motif made up of roughly eight highly homologous variants appeared to be characteristic.

These receptors are not linked to any known antigen. TCRdb processed the 5' RACE reads anew with MiXCR; each CDR3 protein has one entry. The repertoire includes about 440,000 distinct CDR3 sequences, approximately 17% of them detected once, and approximately 1% sits in the top ten. The specimen sequenced was blood, either unsorted or a sorted T cell fraction (not recorded which). Receptor source: a male donor with ankylosing spondylitis.

This clonotype was counted between two and nine times. The chain carries TRBV20-1 and TRBJ1-2, with 8 bases fitting TRBD1. CDR1 DFQATT and CDR2 SNEGSKA come from the germline V gene (reference sequence). The CDR3 sequence is 15 residues long. The ends lost 5 bases at V and 2 bases at J; junction bases unmatched: 10. DNA for the CDR3: TGCAGTGCTCCGAGAACAGGGGGGAACAACTATGGCTACACCTTC. It yields the protein CSAPRTGGNNYGYTF.

The genes are TRBV28 and TRBJ2-5, with D possibly matching TRBD2 (6 bases). The CDR3 contains 14 residues. From germline, CDR1 is MDHEN and CDR2 SYDVKM. V lost 3 bases and J 5 bases, leaving 13 bases between the germline ends. The DNA for the CDR3 is TGTGCCAGCAGTTTCCTAAGTCGGGGGGAGACCCAGTACTTC. This codes for CASSFLSRGETQYF.

The chain uses TRBV9 and TRBJ2-7; D possibly corresponds to TRBD1 (6 bases). The CDR3 is made up of 18 amino acids. Germline loops: CDR1 SGDLS, CDR2 YYNGEE. Trimming removed 3 bases from V and 4 bases from J, with 26 bases in between. CDR3 in amino acids: CASSAHPAGTLGGYEQYF. For the CDR3, the DNA is TGTGCCAGCAGCGCCCATCCCGCCGGGACACTAGGGGGTTACGAGCAGTACTTC.

V gene TRBV3-1 combines with J gene TRBJ1-1; the D gene is possibly TRBD1 (5 bases). V shed 1 base and J shed 10 bases, with 13 bases lying between them. The CDR3 has 13 residues. The germline gives CDR1 LGHDT, CDR2 YNNKEL (reference sequence). CDR3 DNA: TGTGCCAGCAGCCAAGGTCAGGGACTCGGAGCTTTCTTT. Translated: CASSQGQGLGAFF.

The gene calls are TRBV7-6 and TRBJ2-7; TRBD2 matches 8 bases. There are 15 residues in the CDR3. V dropped 1 base and J dropped 0; count of bases not matched to a gene: 2. Germline assignment: CDR1 SGHVS and CDR2 FNYEAQ. The CDR3, as DNA: TGTGCCAGCAGCTTAGGGACTAGCTACTCCTACGAGCAGTACTTC. Translated: CASSLGTSYSYEQYF.

V and J are TRBV4-1 and TRBJ2-1; 7 bases match TRBD2. This CDR3 spans 18 amino acids. The junction had 16 bases not matched to a gene; V was cut back by 1 base and J by 7 bases. Germline lookup yields CDR1 MGHRA and CDR2 YSYEKL. The CDR3 is CASSQGLVWGGSGNEQFF. The CDR3 nucleotides are TGCGCCAGCAGCCAAGGCTTGGTTTGGGGGGGGTCGGGGAATGAGCAGTTCTTC.

This clonotype occurred a few times. CDR3 bases: TGTGCCAGCAGCCGAGGACAGGGGGTACAATATGGCTACACCTTC. Residues: CASSRGQGVQYGYTF. The rearrangement joins TRBV12-3 or TRBV12-4 to TRBJ1-2; 10 nucleotides align to TRBD1. With 6 bases clipped from V and 5 bases from J, the junction kept 9 bases outside the gene matches. The CDR3 contains 15 residues.

CDR3 residues: CASSHPRGNTEAFF. The CDR3 DNA reads TGTGCCAGCAGCCACCCCAGGGGGAACACTGAAGCTTTCTTT. The chain uses TRBV3-1 and TRBJ1-1, with a possible D match to TRBD1 (6 bases). V was pared by 3 bases and J by 1 base, with 9 bases between. The germline V gene encodes CDR1 LGHDT and CDR2 YNNKEL (reference sequence). The CDR3 runs to 14 residues.

V and J are TRBV9 and TRBJ1-4, with D unresolved. The CDR3 has 14 amino acids. V was pared by 0 bases and J by 5 bases, with 8 bases between. CDR1 SGDLS and CDR2 YYNGEE come from the germline V gene. As DNA, the CDR3 is TGTGCCAGCAGCGTAGGGGCCCACAATGAAAAACTGTTTTTT. Amino acids: CASSVGAHNEKLFF.

The chain has TRBV27 and TRBJ1-2, with D perhaps matching TRBD1 (5 bases). Trimming removed 6 bases at V and 1 base at J, with 12 bases between. CDR1 MNHEY and CDR2 SMNVEV come from the germline V gene (reference sequence). This CDR3 has 14 amino acids. CDR3 protein: CASSSQGHNYGYTF. In DNA form, the CDR3 reads TGTGCCAGCAGCAGTCAGGGTCATAACTATGGCTACACCTTC.

The DNA of the CDR3 is TGCGCCAGCAACGTGCGCTACACCTTC. It is translated as CASNVRYTF. This chain links TRBV10-1 with TRBJ1-2; no firm D call. Trimming left V 7 bases short and J 9 bases short, with 6 bases between. Germline V gives CDR1 WNHNN, CDR2 SYGVQD (reference sequence). This CDR3 has 9 amino acids.

The gene calls are TRBV5-1 and TRBJ2-3, with TRBD2 identical over 7 bases. The CDR3 covers 14 residues. With 4 bases clipped from V and 4 bases from J, the junction kept 6 bases outside the gene matches. Per the germline V gene, CDR1 is SGHRS and CDR2 is YFSETQ. CDR3 nucleotide sequence: TGCGCCAGCAGCGGGCGGGAGAGCGCAGATACGCAGTATTTT. It encodes CASSGRESADTQYF.

This chain uses TRBV7-3 with TRBJ2-2, with D tentatively TRBD1 or TRBD2 (5 bases each). This CDR3 region has 16 residues. V lost 0 bases and J lost 2, with 10 bases in between. CDR1 SGHTA and CDR2 FQGTGA come from the germline V gene. Here the CDR3 reads CASSLTGRDNTGELFF. CDR3 coding DNA: TGTGCCAGCAGCTTAACAGGCAGGGACAACACCGGGGAGCTGTTTTTT.

The chain couples TRBV6-4 to TRBJ2-1, with 9 bases matching TRBD2. V trimming: 5 bases; J trimming: 8 bases; junction bases outside the gene matches: 7. The CDR3 sequence is 14 residues long. CDR1 and CDR2 from the germline V gene are MRHNA and SNTAGT. DNA for the CDR3: TGTGCCAGCAGTCGGCGGGAGGGCGTGGATGAGCAGTTCTTC. It yields the protein CASSRREGVDEQFF.

A remark on this clonotype: A much larger clone differs from this one at a single base, so this may be a read error. The J gene is TRBJ1-3, the V gene TRBV18, with D unclear. CDR3 length: 15 amino acids. The ends were cut back, 6 bases at V and 0 bases at J, with 12 bases in the middle. Per germline, CDR1 KGHSH and CDR2 LQKENI. CDR3 in DNA: TGTGCCAGCTCCCGCGGACCGAGCTCTGGAAACACCATATATTTT. It is translated as CASSRGPSSGNTIYF.

This clonotype occurred a few times. The gene calls are TRBV28 and TRBJ1-5; perhaps TRBD1 as D (5 bases). This CDR3 contains 15 residues. Deletions cut 6 bases from V and 4 bases from J, with 16 bases between. Germline CDR1 MDHEN, CDR2 SYDVKM. The CDR3 sequence: CASSPGQLGNQPQHF. The CDR3 region has the DNA TGTGCCAGCAGCCCGGGGCAGTTGGGAAATCAGCCCCAGCATTTT.

This clonotype turned up a few times. This chain connects TRBV12-5 to TRBJ2-1; D is possibly TRBD2 (6 bases). This CDR3 comprises 15 residues. V was shortened by 7 bases and J by 8 bases, with 21 bases between the two germline ends. In germline, CDR1 is LGHNT, CDR2 FRNRAP. Here the CDR3 reads CASARGQTSGDEQFF. The CDR3 DNA is TGTGCTAGTGCGCGGGGTCAAACCAGCGGCGATGAGCAGTTCTTC.

The CDR3 loop is CASSPLDSYEQYF. The CDR3 DNA reads as TGTGCCAGCAGCCCCCTCGACTCCTACGAGCAGTACTTC. The chain couples TRBV18 to TRBJ2-7; D remains unclear. Trimming pared 8 bases from V and 0 bases from J, leaving 11 bases between. The CDR3 runs to 13 residues. CDR1 is KGHSH and CDR2 is LQKENI in the germline V gene.

This chain connects TRBV7-9 to TRBJ1-1; no definite D call. Germline-derived CDR1 and CDR2 are SEHNR and FQNEAQ (reference sequence). The CDR3 has 14 amino acids. Trimming stripped 4 bases from V and 1 base from J, with 10 bases between. The CDR3 DNA reads TGTGCCAGCAGCTGGGCGACCGAGAACACTGAAGCTTTCTTT. Amino acids: CASSWATENTEAFF.

This clonotype was seen a handful of times. The chain recombines TRBV20-1 with TRBJ2-5, with D possibly TRBD2 on 7 matching bases. The CDR3 is 12 amino acids. CDR1 DFQATT and CDR2 SNEGSKA come from the germline V gene (reference sequence). V was trimmed by 6 bases and J by 5 bases, leaving 13 bases between them. The CDR3 nucleotides are TGCAGTGCGGAGGGGGGGCGGGAGACCCAGTACTTC. It is translated as CSAEGGRETQYF.

This clonotype was seen a handful of times. The chain is built from TRBV5-5 and TRBJ1-3; TRBD1 is a possible D gene (6 bases). Trimming left V 6 bases short and J 2 bases short, with 21 bases between. The CDR3 is 17 residues long. Per germline, CDR1 SGHKS and CDR2 YYEKEE (reference sequence). CDR3 sequence reads: CASTPSGAGNTGNTIYF. CDR3 nucleotides: TGTGCCAGCACCCCGTCGGGGGCAGGAAATACTGGAAACACCATATATTTT.

This clonotype was counted many times. V and J are TRBV20-1 and TRBJ2-3; D possibly corresponds to TRBD2 (7 bases). CDR1 and CDR2 (germline): DFQATT, SNEGSKA (reference sequence). Trimming shortened V by 3 bases and J by 7 bases, and 17 bases separated the two germline ends. The CDR3 is 14 amino acids. The CDR3 DNA sequence: TGCAGTGCTAGCCCTCTGGCGGGGGCTAATACGCAGTATTTT. Protein sequence: CSASPLAGANTQYF.

The rearrangement links TRBV5-1 to TRBJ2-1; 9 nucleotides agree with TRBD2. This CDR3 region has 15 residues. J gave up 7 bases and V 0 bases, and 5 bases lay outside the gene matches. Looked up from germline, CDR1 is SGHRS and CDR2 is YFSETQ. CDR3: CASSLAVAGGNEQFF. In DNA form, the CDR3 reads TGCGCCAGCAGCTTGGCCGTTGCGGGGGGGAATGAGCAGTTCTTC.

This sequence joins TRBV4-1 and TRBJ2-6; D is undetermined. This CDR3 region has 15 residues. Trimming removed 5 bases from V and 0 bases from J, with 8 bases in between. Per the germline V gene, CDR1 is MGHRA and CDR2 is YSYEKL. This CDR3 reads CASSTMGSGANVLTF. DNA for the CDR3: TGCGCCAGCAGCACTATGGGCTCTGGGGCCAACGTCCTGACTTTC.

In its sample, this clonotype was seen once. The V and J genes are TRBV6-5 and TRBJ2-1; 8 nucleotides agree with TRBD2. The junction had 10 bases not matched to a gene; V was cut back by 4 bases and J by 5 bases. The CDR3 runs to 16 residues. Looked up from germline, CDR1 is MNHEY and CDR2 is SVGAGI. CDR3 sequence reads: CASSSAEARGDNEQFF. The CDR3 bases are TGTGCCAGCAGTTCGGCGGAGGCGCGGGGGGACAATGAGCAGTTCTTC.

This clonotype was seen more than once but under ten times. The rearrangement uses TRBV2 and TRBJ1-2; 7 nucleotides match TRBD1. Germline V gene lookup returns CDR1 SNHLY and CDR2 FYNNEI. J lost 6 bases, V lost 6 bases, and 7 bases had no gene match. The CDR3 runs to 13 residues. The CDR3 sequence is CASRTGTEDGYTF. Written as DNA, the CDR3 is TGTGCCAGCAGGACCGGGACAGAAGATGGCTACACCTTC.

This clonotype was counted many times. V gene TRBV29-1 combines with J gene TRBJ2-5, with D hard to call. V was trimmed by 7 bases and J by 7 bases, leaving 13 bases between them. CDR3 length: 11 amino acids. CDR1 and CDR2 (germline): SQVTM, ANQGSEA. CDR3 residues: CSGLEKSTQYF. Written as DNA, the CDR3 is TGCAGCGGCCTTGAGAAGTCGACCCAGTACTTC. The complete variable domain, with remaining parts taken from reference TRBV29-1 and TRBJ2-5, reads SAVISQKPSRDICQRGTSLTIQCQVDSQVTMMFWYRQQPGQSLTLIATANQGSEATYESGFVIDKFPISRPNLTFSTLTVSNMSPEDSSIYLCSGLEKSTQYFGPGTRLLVL.